This T cell receptor beta chain was profiled in a study of T cell responses to AZD1222 COVID-19 vaccine (dated by TCRdb to about 2021). About the investigation overall: AZD1222 recipients with second doses at about 4 weeks or about 12 weeks were pooled, because spike-specific TCR depth and breadth did not differ between schedules. A total of just over 230 trial participants underwent TCR sequencing, of whom about 200 received two doses of AZD1222 and 26 received two doses of the MenACWY control vaccine. Trial participants were enrolled by age into 18-55, 56-69 and 70-plus year subgroups, with roughly 150, 30 and 60 TCR-sequenced participants respectively.

What the work shows at the level of the full study, not this receptor alone: In the small 56-69-year group, the increase in depth fell short of significance, most likely because of low power. Reportedly, close to half of the unique spike-specific TCRs recognized epitopes lying outside the regions that are mutated in the B.1.351 and B.1.1.7 variants. Conclusions about previously exposed vaccinees were limited because only six AZD1222 recipients were SARS-CoV-2 seropositive at baseline. Spike-specific TCR breadth and depth rose significantly after two AZD1222 doses compared with day 0 and with MenACWY recipients. CD4 TCRs associated with the vaccine covered the entire spike protein, and the dominant responses were in regions 160-218 and 743-854. Most participants were white British and females outnumbered males, and the authors suggested that clonal diversity may have been underestimated. Because no day 14 peak-response samples were available, the repertoires could be characterized only after the peak T cell response.

Taken with the paper, the label for time point translates to: baseline before first vaccination. Vaccinee samples were obtained from the UK trials COV001 and COV002, which included a single-blind randomized controlled phase 2/3 trial of AZD1222 (ChAdOx1 nCoV-19) in healthy adults. For TCRbeta chain sequencing, PBMC samples from trial participants were taken at day 0 and at day 28 after the second dose. For CDR1 and CDR2, the germline V gene (reference sequence) lists MNHEY and SMNVEV. The CDR3 measures 14 amino acids from cysteine to phenylalanine. Only the CDR3 part of the read is kept: 42 bases, read in frame from the first base. Clipping removes 5 bases from V and 9 bases from J, with 10 as the unmatched junction base count. Remarks on this clone: Its cognate antigen has yet to be identified. The sample holds no much larger clone one base away, and base qualities are not on file.

The CDR3 regions of human TCRbeta chains were analyzed by immunosequencing. The source study handled its data this way. Repertoire TCRs were checked for matches against a reference library of SARS-CoV-2-specific TCRs that had been generated using the MIRA antigen-specificity platform. Breadth was defined as the fraction of unique TCRs that were SARS-CoV-2-associated, and depth was defined as the fraction of total T cells that were SARS-CoV-2-associated. Using the MIRA data, every spike-specific TCR was mapped to the spike region that the TCR reacted to and assigned to either a CD4 or a CD8 class. Log10-transformed breadth and depth values were compared by one-way ANOVA with Sidak's multiple comparisons tests. TCRdb provides this immuneACCESS table in a form limited to in-frame rearrangements. Some clones are lacking; in checked studies, under half of them reflect an unresolved V gene, and why the rest are absent is not known. V and J calls and clone size come straight from that table; D and trimming were deduced from the DNA. The sample records about 120,000 clones, approximately 90% of which are singletons. Of the sample, roughly 4.5% is held by the ten largest clones.

Material: peripheral blood, obtained on day 0 of AZD1222 vaccination. Recombination connected TRBV27 to TRBJ2-4, and 7 bases in between align with TRBD1. The TCR was taken from an adult in good health. The CDR3 region reads CASSTPTGLSIQYF. The DNA sequence reads TGTGCCAGCAGTACCCCGACAGGGTTGTCCATTCAGTACTTC.